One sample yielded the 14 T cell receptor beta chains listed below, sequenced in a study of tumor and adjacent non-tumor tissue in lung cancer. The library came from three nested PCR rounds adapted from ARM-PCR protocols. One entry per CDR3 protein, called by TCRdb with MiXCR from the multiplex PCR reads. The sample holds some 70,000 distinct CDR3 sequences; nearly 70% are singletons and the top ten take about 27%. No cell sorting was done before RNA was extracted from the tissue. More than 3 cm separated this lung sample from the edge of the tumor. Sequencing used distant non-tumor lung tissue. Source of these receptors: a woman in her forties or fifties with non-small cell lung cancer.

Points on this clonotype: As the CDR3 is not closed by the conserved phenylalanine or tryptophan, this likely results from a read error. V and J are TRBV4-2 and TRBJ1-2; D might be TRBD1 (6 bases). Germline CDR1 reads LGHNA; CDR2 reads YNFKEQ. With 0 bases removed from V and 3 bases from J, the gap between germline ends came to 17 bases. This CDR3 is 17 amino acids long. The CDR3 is CASSQDSTRGGYYGYTY. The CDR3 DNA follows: TGTGCCAGCAGCCAAGATTCCACCCGAGGGGGATACTATGGCTACACCTAC.

The CDR3 reads CAIRHPGQIYNSNQPQHF. The CDR3 bases are TGTGCCATCAGACACCCGGGACAGATATACAATAGCAATCAGCCCCAGCATTTT. V and J are TRBV6-6 and TRBJ1-5; 7 bases align to TRBD1. The CDR3 extends over 18 amino acids. The junction had 18 bases not matched to a gene; V was cut back by 10 bases and J by 0 bases. CDR1 is MNHNY, CDR2 SVGAGI, per germline (reference sequence).

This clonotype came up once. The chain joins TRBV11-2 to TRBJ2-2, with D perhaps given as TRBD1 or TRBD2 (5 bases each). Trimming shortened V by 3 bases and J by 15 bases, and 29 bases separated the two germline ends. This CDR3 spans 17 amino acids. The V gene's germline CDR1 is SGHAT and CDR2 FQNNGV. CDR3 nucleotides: TGTGCCAGCAGCTTTGGGGGTAGCAGAATTTACACCGGGGAATTGTTTTTT. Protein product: CASSFGGSRIYTGELFF.

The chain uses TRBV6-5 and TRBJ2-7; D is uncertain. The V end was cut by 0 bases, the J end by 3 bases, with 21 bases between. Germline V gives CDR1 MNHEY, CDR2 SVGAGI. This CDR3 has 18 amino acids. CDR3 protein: CASSYSRSLFVSNYEQYF. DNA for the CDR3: TGTGCCAGCAGTTACTCGAGATCCCTCTTCGTGAGTAACTACGAGCAGTACTTC.

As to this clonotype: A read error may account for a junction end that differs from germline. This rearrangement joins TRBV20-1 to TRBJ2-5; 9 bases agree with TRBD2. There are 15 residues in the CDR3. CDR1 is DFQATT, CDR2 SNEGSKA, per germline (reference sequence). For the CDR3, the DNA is TGCAGTGCTCATGGGGCGGGAGGGCCGGGAGAGACCCGGTACTTC. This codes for CSAHGAGGPGETRYF.

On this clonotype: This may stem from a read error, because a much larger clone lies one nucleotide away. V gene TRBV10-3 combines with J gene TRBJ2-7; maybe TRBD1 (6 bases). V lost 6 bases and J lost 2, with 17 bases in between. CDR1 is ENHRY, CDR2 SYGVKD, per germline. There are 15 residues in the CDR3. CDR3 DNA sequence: TGTGCCATCAGCCTGGGGGCTAGGGGTACCTACGAGCAGTACTTC. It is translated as CAISLGARGTYEQYF.

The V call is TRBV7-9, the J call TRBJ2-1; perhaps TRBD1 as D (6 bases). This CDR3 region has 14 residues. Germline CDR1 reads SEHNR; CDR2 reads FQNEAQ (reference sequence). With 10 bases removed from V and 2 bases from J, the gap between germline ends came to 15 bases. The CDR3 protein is CATQGFGPYNEQFF. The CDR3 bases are TGTGCCACTCAGGGGTTCGGGCCCTACAATGAGCAGTTCTTC.

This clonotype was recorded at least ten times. CDR3 loop: CSVENGRLHPDTQYF. The DNA for the CDR3 is TGCAGCGTTGAAAATGGACGGCTGCACCCAGATACGCAGTATTTT. The chain uses TRBV29-1 and TRBJ2-3, with no clear D. The germline V gene has CDR1 SQVTM and CDR2 ANQGSEA. The CDR3 length is 15 residues. The germline V and J ends were trimmed by 2 bases and 4 bases, with 16 bases remaining between them.

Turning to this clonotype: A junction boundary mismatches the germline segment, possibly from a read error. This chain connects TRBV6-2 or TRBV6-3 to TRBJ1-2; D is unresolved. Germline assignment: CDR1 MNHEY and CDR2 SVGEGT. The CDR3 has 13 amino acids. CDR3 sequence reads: CASTRDSSYGCTF. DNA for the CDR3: TGTGCCAGCACCCGAGATTCCTCCTATGGCTGCACCTTC.

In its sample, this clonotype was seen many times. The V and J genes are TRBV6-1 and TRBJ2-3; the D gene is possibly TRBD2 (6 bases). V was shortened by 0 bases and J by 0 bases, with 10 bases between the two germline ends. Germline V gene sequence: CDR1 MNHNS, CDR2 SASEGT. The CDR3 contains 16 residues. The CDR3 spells CASSEAKGGSTDTQYF. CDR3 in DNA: TGTGCCAGCAGTGAAGCGAAGGGAGGTAGCACAGATACGCAGTATTTT.

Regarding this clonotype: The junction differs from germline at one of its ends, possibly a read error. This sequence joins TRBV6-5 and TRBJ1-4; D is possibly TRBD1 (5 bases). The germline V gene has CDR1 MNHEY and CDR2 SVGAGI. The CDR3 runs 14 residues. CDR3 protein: CSSRFGGGDEKLFF. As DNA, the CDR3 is TGTTCCAGCAGGTTTGGGGGAGGGGATGAAAAACTGTTTTTT.

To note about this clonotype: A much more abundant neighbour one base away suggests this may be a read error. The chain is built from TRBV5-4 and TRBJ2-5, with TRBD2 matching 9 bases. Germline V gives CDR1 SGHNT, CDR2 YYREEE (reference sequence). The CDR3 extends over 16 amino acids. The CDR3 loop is CASNLAGREGRETQYF. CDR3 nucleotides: TGTGCCAGCAACTTGGCCGGGCGGGAGGGCCGAGAGACCCAGTACTTC.

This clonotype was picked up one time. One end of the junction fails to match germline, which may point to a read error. This CDR3 reads CSASYREDAKNVQYF. The CDR3, as DNA: TGCAGTGCTAGTTACAGAGAAGATGCCAAAAACGTTCAGTACTTC. V is TRBV20-1 and J is TRBJ2-4; D is unresolved. CDR1 and CDR2 (germline): DFQATT, SNEGSKA (reference sequence). The CDR3 runs 15 residues.

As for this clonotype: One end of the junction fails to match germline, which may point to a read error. Here the CDR3 DNA reads TGCGCCAGCAACCAAGATCTCTACAGGGGGATCACTGAAGCATTCTTT. It specifies CASNQDLYRGITEAFF. This rearrangement joins TRBV4-1 to TRBJ1-1, with 8 bases lining up with TRBD1. The germline gives CDR1 MGHRA, CDR2 YSYEKL. CDR3 length: 16 amino acids.